This TCR beta chain originates from a study of blood T cells in healthy people across ages. Germline V gene lookup returns CDR1 PRHDT and CDR2 FYEKMQ (reference sequence). The CDR3 loop spans 16 amino acids. In the case of this clonotype: One end of the junction fails to match germline, which may point to a read error.

With a J-beta primer mix and a sample-barcoded 5' primer, a second PCR ran about 6 to 11 cycles. TCRdb fed the 5' RACE reads into MiXCR, producing one record per CDR3 protein. Counted here are about 570,000 distinct CDR3 sequences, 25% to 30% occurring once; the ten biggest clones make up roughly 20%. The source material was blood. The sequence derives from a woman between 70 and 85 years old in good health. The rearrangement uses TRBV13 and TRBJ2-5, with 7 bases that match TRBD1. Here the CDR3 DNA reads TGTGCCAGCAGCTTCGGACAGGTCGGAGGTTGGGAGACCCACTACTTC. As protein: CASSFGQVGGWETHYF.